Listed below are T cell receptor beta chains from one sample, sequenced in a study of cytomegalovirus exposure and HLA in healthy donors. Only in-frame clones appear in the TCRdb table, and some are missing; sequencing was by immunoSEQ multiplex PCR. The repertoire consists of approximately 240,000 clones, with 80% to 90% occurring once and the leading ten covering roughly 1%. Specimen: PBMCs. All receptors come from a woman aged 18-35 years in good health and CMV-seronegative. CDR3s include the opening cysteine and the closing phenylalanine or tryptophan. A D gene is named only where the DNA matches it firmly. Part of the rows lack a size; the others show once, few, many or a class for expanded clones.

>15|TRBJ2-5|NA|NA|TRBV5-4
CASSFHQGKVETQYF
TGTGCCAGCAGCTTTCACCAGGGAAAGGTCGAGACCCAGTACTTC
>14|TRBJ2-3|NA|NA|TRBV11-2
CASSIQGGADTQYF
TGTGCCAGCAGCATACAGGGGGGGGCAGATACGCAGTATTTT
>16|TRBJ1-2|once|NA|TRBV5-5
CASSPGVRQGNYGYTF
TGTGCCAGCAGCCCGGGGGTGCGGCAGGGAAACTATGGCTACACCTTC
>16|TRBJ1-4|NA|NA|TRBV7-2
CASRGAGIATNEKLFF
TGTGCCAGCAGGGGGGCAGGCATCGCAACTAATGAAAAACTGTTTTTT
>18|TRBJ2-2|NA|NA|TRBV11-3
CASSSAFGRETGTGELFF
TGTGCCAGCAGCTCCGCGTTTGGGCGGGAAACGGGCACCGGGGAGCTGTTTTTT
>15|TRBJ2-3|NA|TRBD2|TRBV9
CASSAYSGRTDTQYF
TGTGCCAGCAGCGCGTACAGCGGGAGGACAGATACGCAGTATTTT
>18|TRBJ1-1|NA|TRBD1|TRBV5-6
CASSLARGQRQLGTEAFF
TGTGCCAGCAGCTTGGCAAGGGGACAGCGGCAATTGGGCACTGAAGCTTTCTTT
>15|TRBJ1-4|NA|TRBD1|TRBV11-2
CASSVTGTGREKLFF
TGTGCCAGCAGCGTGACCGGGACAGGGAGGGAAAAACTGTTTTTT
>14|TRBJ1-5|NA|NA|TRBV5-6
CASSFRGSLRPQHF
TGTGCCAGCAGCTTTAGAGGCAGTCTAAGGCCCCAGCATTTT
>16|TRBJ2-7|NA|NA|TRBV27
CASSPSTGYISYEQYF
TGTGCCAGCAGTCCTTCTACAGGGTATATCTCCTACGAGCAGTACTTC
>15|TRBJ2-3|NA|TRBD2|TRBV7-9
CASSRTSGSTDTQYF
TGTGCCAGCAGCCGGACTAGCGGGAGCACAGATACGCAGTATTTT
>18|TRBJ2-1|NA|TRBD2|TRBV2
CASRPKGLAGGRYNEQFF
TGTGCCAGCAGACCCAAAGGGCTAGCGGGGGGACGGTACAATGAGCAGTTCTTC
>12|TRBJ1-1|NA|TRBD1|TRBV29-1
CSVVQGETEAFF
TGCAGCGTTGTCCAGGGGGAAACTGAAGCTTTCTTT
>14|TRBJ2-7|NA|TRBD1|TRBV6-1
CASTPRGLYYEQYF
TGTGCCAGCACCCCTAGGGGGCTATATTACGAGCAGTACTTC
>14|TRBJ2-7|NA|NA|TRBV2
CASTLGAGWGEQYF
TGTGCCAGCACCCTCGGGGCGGGATGGGGCGAGCAGTACTTC
>14|TRBJ1-1|NA|TRBD1|TRBV19
CASSIQGAYTEAFF
TGTGCCAGTAGTATTCAGGGGGCCTACACTGAAGCTTTCTTT
>17|TRBJ1-2|NA|TRBD1|TRBV10-3
CAINTGTDRDLYYGYTF
TGTGCCATCAATACCGGGACAGATCGCGACCTTTACTATGGCTACACCTTC
>19|TRBJ1-1|NA|TRBD1|TRBV9
CASSVGRLGTEFRNTEAFF
TGTGCCAGCAGCGTAGGAAGACTCGGGACAGAGTTCAGGAACACTGAAGCTTTCTTT
>16|TRBJ1-2|once|NA|TRBV6-6
CASSYLTGGRISHYTF
TGTGCCAGCAGTTACCTGACGGGGGGGCGGATTTCTCACTACACCTTC
>14|TRBJ1-1|once|NA|TRBV5-4
CASSGITGNTEAFF
TGTGCCAGCAGCGGGATTACAGGGAACACTGAAGCTTTCTTT
>13|TRBJ2-7|NA|NA|TRBV27
CASSFASPHEQYF
TGTGCCAGCAGTTTCGCTAGCCCCCACGAGCAGTACTTC
>15|TRBJ1-2|NA|NA|TRBV5-1
CASTLTTGSNYGYTF
TGCGCCAGCACACTCACCACGGGTTCTAACTATGGCTACACCTTC
>14|TRBJ2-2|NA|NA|TRBV27
CASTPRKNTGELFF
TGTGCCAGCACCCCGCGGAAGAACACCGGGGAGCTGTTTTTT
>16|TRBJ1-2|NA|TRBD1|TRBV9
CASSSIQGTAYYGYTF
TGTGCCAGCAGCTCTATACAGGGGACAGCCTACTATGGCTACACCTTC
>18|TRBJ1-6|NA|TRBD1|TRBV2
CASTRQGTSPLPNSPLHF
TGTGCCAGCACCCGACAGGGGACCAGTCCCCTTCCTAATTCACCCCTCCACTTT
>15|TRBJ2-5|NA|NA|TRBV6-5
CASRAMESAQETQYF
TGTGCCAGCAGAGCCATGGAGAGCGCACAAGAGACCCAGTACTTC
>15|TRBJ2-7|NA|TRBD1|TRBV15
CATSSGTGGTYEQYF
TGTGCCACCAGCAGTGGAACAGGGGGTACCTACGAGCAGTACTTC
>14|TRBJ1-2|NA|NA|TRBV4-2
CASSFQTGPNGYTF
TGTGCCAGCAGCTTTCAGACAGGCCCGAATGGCTACACCTTC
>15|TRBJ2-1|NA|TRBD2|TRBV6-5
CASSQHGLVYNEQFF
TGTGCCAGCAGTCAACACGGACTAGTCTACAATGAGCAGTTCTTC
>14|TRBJ1-1|NA|TRBD1|TRBV7-3
CASSAQGAGTEAFF
TGTGCCAGCAGCGCGCAGGGGGCCGGCACTGAAGCTTTCTTT
>15|TRBJ1-5|NA|NA|TRBV19
CASSLGVAGNQPQHF
TGTGCCAGTAGTTTAGGGGTGGCGGGCAATCAGCCCCAGCATTTT
>14|TRBJ2-3|once|NA|TRBV7-9
CASRARGSTDTQYF
TGTGCCAGCAGGGCTCGGGGGAGCACAGATACGCAGTATTTT
>13|TRBJ1-5|NA|NA|TRBV5-6
CASSLGTKEAQHF
TGTGCCAGCAGCTTGGGGACGAAGGAGGCCCAGCATTTT
>14|TRBJ2-2|NA|NA|TRBV30
CAWSVLAEAGELFF
TGTGCCTGGAGTGTATTAGCGGAGGCCGGGGAGCTGTTTTTT
>15|TRBJ2-1|once|NA|TRBV5-5
CASSLGRGVYNEQFF
TGTGCCAGCAGCTTAGGCAGGGGGGTCTACAATGAGCAGTTCTTC
>12|TRBJ1-1|NA|NA|TRBV5-1
CASSSSGTEAFF
TGCGCCAGCAGCTCCAGTGGCACTGAAGCTTTCTTT
>14|TRBJ2-1|NA|NA|TRBV30
CAWGRGRALNEQFF
TGTGCCTGGGGTAGGGGGAGGGCCCTCAATGAGCAGTTCTTC
>11|TRBJ1-2|NA|NA|TRBV6-5
CASSPFEGYTF
TGTGCCAGCAGCCCGTTTGAGGGCTACACCTTC
>13|TRBJ2-1|NA|NA|TRBV30
CAWSAISGNEQFF
TGTGCCTGGAGTGCTATTAGCGGCAATGAGCAGTTCTTC
>16|TRBJ2-1|NA|NA|TRBV13
CASSLGGGTGWDEQFF
TGTGCCAGCAGCTTAGGGGGGGGAACGGGTTGGGATGAGCAGTTCTTC
>18|TRBJ1-1|NA|TRBD1|TRBV6-4
CASSETGTGLFVNTEAFF
TGTGCCAGCAGTGAGACCGGGACAGGGTTATTCGTGAACACTGAAGCTTTCTTT
>15|TRBJ1-2|NA|TRBD1|TRBV5-4
CASSAPGGGRGGYTF
TGTGCCAGCAGCGCGCCAGGGGGTGGTCGAGGTGGCTACACCTTC
>15|TRBJ2-1|NA|NA|TRBV7-7
CASSLDRGTLNEQFF
TGTGCCAGCAGCTTAGATCGGGGAACGTTGAATGAGCAGTTCTTC